The clone carrying this T cell receptor (beta chain) appeared a few times. Its matching antigen is unknown. This record belongs to a study of T cells after yellow fever vaccination. On the study more broadly: When fractions had low cell numbers, they were prepared with SMART-Seq v4 Ultra Low Input. Study outcomes and limitations: There was a small share of clonotypes that showed up in both the CD4 and CD8 compartments. Post-booster repertoires again held most primary-vaccination clones (roughly 96% CD4, 85% to 90% CD8).

Trimming cost V 4 bases and J 8 bases, with 12 bases left between them. Germline CDR1 SQVTM, CDR2 ANQGSEA. This CDR3 region has 12 residues. UMIs were added to TCR cDNA along with a universal primer site when it was made by 5'RACE template switching. From the 5' RACE reads, TCRdb called clonotypes with MiXCR, one entry per CDR3 protein. The profile covers approximately 250,000 distinct CDR3 sequences, with about 5% appearing a single time and roughly 3% taken by the ten largest. This TCR derives from a man younger than 35 who received the YFV17D yellow fever vaccine. V gene TRBV29-1 combines with J gene TRBJ1-5; the D is unclear. Sequenced material: CD4+ T cells sorted from PBMCs, taken on the day of the yellow fever booster vaccination. The CDR3 loop reads CSVAIRGEPQHF. The DNA for the CDR3 is TGCAGCGTTGCCATTCGCGGGGAGCCCCAGCATTTT.